This T cell receptor (beta chain) was identified in a study of T cell responses to AZD1222 COVID-19 vaccine. Turning to the study itself: Second-dose timings of about 4 or about 12 weeks were pooled.

The protocol was immunoSEQ multiplex PCR, while the TCRdb copy is restricted to in-frame clones and leaves out a portion. The sample comprises about 93,000 clones, around 86% of which are singletons, and about 6% rests with the top ten. The CDR3 is 14 residues long. The germline V gene has CDR1 SGHNT and CDR2 YYREEE (reference sequence). V was shortened by 0 bases and J by 4 bases, with 9 bases between the two germline ends. To note about this clone: Its antigen remains unidentified.

Study-wide findings and caveats: Most donors were white British and more were female, and clonal diversity was possibly underestimated. Among AZD1222 vaccinees, only 5 to 7 were seropositive at baseline. A reported finding is that nearly half of spike-specific TCRs target unmutated variant regions.

The source material was peripheral blood, sampled on day 0 of AZD1222 vaccination. The TCR comes from an adult in good health. The chain carries TRBV5-4 and TRBJ2-3; D might be TRBD2 (7 bases). CDR3 nucleotide sequence: TGTGCCAGCAGCTTGGAGGGGGGGTCAGATACGCAGTATTTT. Protein product: CASSLEGGSDTQYF.